This T cell receptor (beta chain) was observed in a study of T cells in Graves' hyperthyroidism and ophthalmopathy. Study at large: At the time of initial diagnosis and before any treatment, peripheral blood was collected.

This CDR3 has 14 amino acids. Germline V lookup: CDR1 KGHDR, CDR2 SFDVKD. The V end lost 4 bases, the J end lost 11 bases, and 16 bases lay between the germline ends. This clonotype showed up many times. Exclusion followed for patients with uncontrolled infection, other autoimmune disease, pregnancy or lactation. Clinical symptoms, serum thyroxine, TRAb, thyroid ultrasound and orbital computed tomography informed diagnoses. The authors obtained PBMCs from over 8 ml of fresh peripheral blood. The investigators amplified TCR beta CDR3 regions from RNA transcripts. HTBI primers drove first-round RT-PCR of the TCR CDR3. In TCRdb, the multiplex PCR reads were re-called with MiXCR into one record per CDR3 protein. The sample shows under 700,000 distinct CDR3 sequences, approximately 15% of them seen only once.

Sequencing was performed on blood. The gene calls are TRBV24-1 and TRBJ1-4; D remains unclear. This sequence was found in a woman aged 18-35 years with Graves' hyperthyroidism. CDR3 amino acids: CATSDPLDGWKLFF. The CDR3 DNA follows: TGTGCCACCAGTGACCCACTGGATGGTTGGAAACTGTTTTTT.